The 17 T cell receptor beta chains below come from one sample, sequenced in a study of blood T cell repertoires in COVID-19. Clones were sequenced by immunoSEQ multiplex PCR, and TCRdb holds only the in-frame ones, with some missing. In the table there are approximately 72,000 clones, over 65% of which are singletons. The sample consisted of peripheral blood. These receptors were collected from a woman at least 80 years old with acute or convalescent COVID-19.

The chain links TRBV12-5 to TRBJ2-1; TRBD2 matches 9 bases. J lost 12 bases, V lost 3 bases, and 9 bases had no gene match. Germline assignment: CDR1 LGHNT and CDR2 FRNRAP. This CDR3 contains 14 residues. CDR3 protein: CASGLSGGPPGQFF. DNA for the CDR3: TGTGCTAGTGGTTTAAGCGGGGGGCCCCCCGGGCAGTTCTTC.

The rearrangement uses TRBV6-5 and TRBJ1-1; D ambiguous. The CDR3 runs 13 residues. With 7 bases removed from V and 4 bases from J, the gap between germline ends came to 13 bases. Germline CDR1 is MNHEY and CDR2 is SVGAGI. CDR3 sequence (DNA): TGTGCCAGCAAAAATTGGAGACCCACTGAAGCTTTCTTT. Amino acids: CASKNWRPTEAFF.

This sequence joins TRBV6-5 and TRBJ2-2; possibly TRBD1 for D (6 bases). The germline CDR1 and CDR2 sequences are MNHEY and SVGAGI. This CDR3 comprises 12 residues. V dropped 8 bases and J dropped 6 bases, with 10 bases sitting between them. DNA of the CDR3: TGTGCCAGCGTAGGGGGTCCCGGGGAGCTGTTTTTT. This sequence encodes CASVGGPGELFF.

The chain recombines TRBV5-1 with TRBJ1-4, with TRBD1 matching 9 bases. Germline-derived CDR1 and CDR2 are SGHRS and YFSETQ. Trimming took 2 bases from V and 8 from J; bases not matched to a gene: 7. This CDR3 is 15 amino acids long. CDR3 DNA sequence: TGCGCCAGCAGCTTAGAACAGGGGGCGCGGGAAAAACTGTTTTTT. This codes for CASSLEQGAREKLFF. Variable domain in full (rest from reference TRBV5-1 and TRBJ1-4): KAGVTQTPRYLIKTRGQQVTLSCSPISGHRSVSWYQQTPGQGLQFLFEYFSETQRNKGNFPGRFSGRQFSNSRSEMNVSTLELGDSALYLCASSLEQGAREKLFFGSGTQLSVL.

The J gene is TRBJ2-7, the V gene TRBV19; TRBD1 matches 9 bases. CDR1 is LNHDA and CDR2 is SQIVND in the germline V gene (reference sequence). This CDR3 comprises 15 residues. V shed 3 bases, J shed 3 bases, and the junction held 6 bases outside the gene matches. CDR3 bases: TGTGCCAGTAGTATCGGACAGGGGAGAATCTACGAGCAGTACTTC. Amino acids: CASSIGQGRIYEQYF.

As regards this clone: The junction and the germline gene differ at one end; a read error may be behind it. The genes are TRBV3-1 (or the pseudogene TRBV3-2) and TRBJ1-5; D is perhaps TRBD1 (6 bases). The CDR3 runs 16 residues. From germline, CDR1 is LGHDT and CDR2 YNNKEL (reference sequence). The CDR3 region has the DNA TGTGCCAGCAGCCAAGACAGAACAGGGCTTCCTCAGTCCCAGCATTTT. Amino acids: CASSQDRTGLPQSQHF.

The chain recombines TRBV7-2 with TRBJ2-4; 15 bases are shared with TRBD2. The CDR3 contains 19 residues. V dropped 5 bases and J dropped 0; count of bases not matched to a gene: 8. Germline lookup yields CDR1 SGHTA and CDR2 FQGNSA. CDR3 amino acids: CASSTGLAGGLLAKNIQYF. In nucleotides, the CDR3 is TGTGCCAGCAGCACGGGACTAGCGGGAGGACTACTAGCCAAAAACATTCAGTACTTC.

The CDR3, as DNA: TGTGCCAGCAGCCAAATGGGGACTAGCGGGGGGGCGGAGGATACGCAGTATTTT. Residues: CASSQMGTSGGAEDTQYF. The V call is TRBV3-1 (or the pseudogene TRBV3-2), the J call TRBJ2-3; 16 bases are shared with TRBD2. The CDR3 spans 18 residues. In germline, CDR1 is LGHDT, CDR2 YNNKEL (reference sequence). J gave up 6 bases and V 2 bases, and 8 bases lay outside the gene matches.

The V gene is TRBV6-1, the J gene TRBJ1-5; TRBD1 might be the D (6 bases). Trimming took 2 bases from V and 5 from J, leaving 10 bases between them. This CDR3 contains 14 residues. The germline gives CDR1 MNHNS, CDR2 SASEGT. The CDR3 protein is CASSEQGNYQPQHF. CDR3 DNA: TGTGCCAGCAGTGAACAGGGGAACTATCAGCCCCAGCATTTT.

The rearrangement uses TRBV9 and TRBJ1-1, with a weak D call TRBD1 (6 bases). This CDR3 region has 15 residues. Germline CDR1 and CDR2: SGDLS and YYNGEE. V was trimmed by 3 bases and J by 5 bases, leaving 17 bases between them. CDR3 nucleotides: TGTGCCAGCAGCGCGCTACAGGGTATTGGGACTGAAGCTTTCTTT. Encoded protein: CASSALQGIGTEAFF. The full variable domain, completed using reference TRBV9 and TRBJ1-1, is DSGVTQTPKHLITATGQRVTLRCSPRSGDLSVYWYQQSLDQGLQFLIQYYNGEERAKGNILERFSAQQFPDLHSELNLSSLELGDSALYFCASSALQGIGTEAFFGQGTRLTVV.

J is TRBJ1-4 and V is TRBV9; 8 bases agree with TRBD1. Germline CDR1 and CDR2: SGDLS and YYNGEE. This CDR3 contains 14 residues. V lost 4 bases, J lost 8 bases, and 7 bases stayed unmatched. The CDR3 loop is CASSLQGGKEKLFF. For the CDR3, the DNA is TGTGCCAGCAGCCTACAGGGGGGGAAAGAAAAACTGTTTTTT.

The chain carries TRBV2 and TRBJ1-2; possibly TRBD1 for D (5 bases). CDR3 length: 13 amino acids. The ends were cut back, 9 bases at V and 1 base at J, with 12 bases in the middle. Germline-derived CDR1 and CDR2 are SNHLY and FYNNEI. CDR3 loop: CARGPSGNYGYTF. The CDR3 DNA reads as TGTGCCAGGGGGCCCTCGGGTAACTATGGCTACACCTTC.

The V call is TRBV5-6, the J call TRBJ2-3; D is possibly TRBD1 (6 bases). CDR1 SGHDT and CDR2 YYEEEE come from the germline V gene. Trimming cost V 5 bases and J 0 bases, with 13 bases left between them. The CDR3 has 15 amino acids. For the CDR3, the DNA is TGTGCCAGCAGGTCCACTAGGGGGAGCACAGATACGCAGTATTTT. Encoded protein: CASRSTRGSTDTQYF.

The CDR3 DNA follows: TGCGCCAGCAGTCAATCGGCCTTCCAGGCTAGCGGACCTTCGGATACGCAGTATTTT. This encodes CASSQSAFQASGPSDTQYF. The genes are TRBV23-1 and TRBJ2-3; TRBD2 matches at 7 bases. TRBV23-1 is an ORF; its function is uncertain. The CDR3 loop spans 19 amino acids. The junction had 18 bases not matched to a gene; V was cut back by 0 bases and J by 6 bases.

The chain links TRBV2 to TRBJ1-1; D uncertain. The V and J ends lost 3 bases and 4 bases respectively, with 24 bases between them. Germline V gene data show CDR1 as SNHLY and CDR2 as FYNNEI. The CDR3 totals 18 residues. CDR3 in DNA: TGTGCCAGCAGTGATTTGACCCGGAACTGGCAGGTCGGCACTGAAGCTTTCTTT. This sequence encodes CASSDLTRNWQVGTEAFF.

The CDR3: CASSEGPHNTEAFF. CDR3 in DNA: TGTGCCAGCAGTGAGGGGCCTCATAACACTGAAGCTTTCTTT. This sequence joins TRBV2 and TRBJ1-1; D is perhaps TRBD1 (5 bases). This CDR3 has 14 residues. Germline CDR1 is SNHLY and CDR2 is FYNNEI. The V end lost 3 bases, the J end lost 2 bases, and 10 bases lay between the germline ends.

The chain combines TRBV5-6 with TRBJ1-3, with D unclear. This CDR3 contains 16 residues. The germline V gene has CDR1 SGHDT and CDR2 YYEEEE. V lost 0 bases to trimming and J lost 0 bases, with 10 bases between them. In DNA, the CDR3 is TGTGCCAGCAGCTTGGGACTACCATCCTCTGGAAACACCATATATTTT. Translation gives CASSLGLPSSGNTIYF.